This entry lists 5 T cell receptor beta chains sequenced from one sample in a study of vaccination and CD4 T cells after COVID-19. Antigens for these TCRs are unknown. The sample's treatment: roughly 10-day PBMC culture with coronavirus spike peptide pools or control peptides (ViraFEST assay). Oncomine TCR Beta short-read sequencing was applied to DNA from cultured CD4+ T cells. TCRdb re-called the PCR reads with MiXCR, one entry per CDR3 protein. The data contain 13,000 or so distinct CDR3 sequences, 35% to 50% of them singletons. The sequenced sample was CD4+ T cells from blood, cultured in vitro. Source of these receptors: a human donor who had recovered from COVID-19.

This clonotype appeared a few times. The chain carries TRBV24-1 and TRBJ2-2; D may be TRBD1 (5 bases). V lost 9 bases to trimming and J lost 0 bases, with 10 bases between them. The CDR3 has 14 residues. Germline values: CDR1 KGHDR, CDR2 SFDVKD. CDR3 DNA sequence: TGTGCCACCGGCGGCAGGGCGAACACCGGGGAGCTGTTTTTT. Protein product: CATGGRANTGELFF.

J is TRBJ1-1 and V is TRBV25-1; tentative D call: TRBD1 (5 bases). This CDR3 contains 15 residues. Trimming took off 2 bases at V and 0 bases at J, with 10 bases between the two ends. The V gene's germline CDR1 is MGHDK and CDR2 SYGVNS. The CDR3 bases are TGTGCCAGCAGTGAACCAGGGAACATGAACACTGAAGCTTTCTTT. As protein: CASSEPGNMNTEAFF.

J is TRBJ1-2 and V is TRBV19; 7 nucleotides agree with TRBD1. V lost 6 bases and J lost 6; bases outside the gene matches: 10. The CDR3 runs 14 residues. Germline values: CDR1 LNHDA, CDR2 SQIVND (reference sequence). The CDR3 spells CASRRDRVKDGYTF. CDR3 bases: TGTGCCAGTAGGAGGGACAGAGTGAAAGATGGCTACACCTTC.

The gene calls are TRBV7-2 and TRBJ1-6; D is unresolved. V was shortened by 2 bases and J by 6 bases, with 8 bases between the two germline ends. The CDR3 spans 14 residues. Per the germline V gene, CDR1 is SGHTA and CDR2 is FQGNSA. The CDR3: CASSLNAANSPLHF. The CDR3 coding sequence is TGTGCCAGCAGCTTAAATGCCGCTAATTCACCCCTCCACTTT. Variable domain in full (rest from reference TRBV7-2 and TRBJ1-6): GAGVSQSPSNKVTEKGKDVELRCDPISGHTALYWYRQSLGQGLEFLIYFQGNSAPDKSGLPSDRFSAERTGGSVSTLTIQRTQQEDSAVYLCASSLNAANSPLHFGNGTRLTVT.

V is TRBV19 and J is TRBJ2-7; 10 nucleotides agree with TRBD2. Germline trimming cut 4 bases from V and 6 bases from J; bases unmatched to any gene: 12. CDR3 length equals 16 residues. Germline V gene lookup returns CDR1 LNHDA and CDR2 SQIVND (reference sequence). This CDR3 reads CASSNVLAGASLEQYF. CDR3 in DNA: TGTGCCAGTAGTAATGTTCTAGCGGGAGCTTCCCTCGAGCAGTACTTC.